These T cell receptor beta chains were read from a single sample in a study of OX40 agonist ivuxolimab in advanced cancers. Only in-frame clones appear in the TCRdb table, and some are missing; sequencing was by immunoSEQ multiplex PCR. The top ten clones hold approximately 2% of a sample with 65,000 to 85,000 clones, around nine tenths of them seen once. The sample in question was CD4+ or CD8+ T cells sorted from blood, obtained in a trial of the OX40 agonist ivuxolimab. These receptors were collected from an adult with an advanced solid tumor such as melanoma, head and neck, liver or kidney cancer. CDR3s include the opening cysteine and the closing phenylalanine or tryptophan.

v_gene	j_gene	CDR3aa
TRBV19	TRBJ2-7	CASSSSGQGTYEQYF
TRBV5-6	TRBJ2-6	CASSQAGQYYSGANVLTF
TRBV4-1	TRBJ1-1	CASSPGQGDEAFF
TRBV5-6	TRBJ1-4	CASSSDRGLFATNEKLFF
TRBV2	TRBJ1-2	CASSSTGQGIYGYTF
TRBV27	TRBJ1-2	CASSFTGQGGFRGYTF
TRBV5-1	TRBJ2-1	CASRGLAGGYNEQFF
TRBV18	TRBJ1-1	CASSPRTEAFF
TRBV18	TRBJ2-3	CASSPPTGRTSTDTQYF
TRBV29-1	TRBJ2-7	CSAVTDSYEQYF
TRBV2	TRBJ1-2	CASTFTGGDYGYTF
TRBV28	TRBJ2-1	CASSFPGQGGYNEQFF
TRBV14	TRBJ2-2	CASSQGKYTGELFF
TRBV5-1	-	CASSSGQGVIYEQYF
TRBV5-1	TRBJ1-4	CASSLGRGREEKLFF
TRBV6-1	TRBJ2-3	CASKGAGDGTQYF
TRBV29-1	TRBJ1-2	CSIGTAEANYGYTF
TRBV18	TRBJ1-5	CASSPPGLQPQHF
TRBV10-3	TRBJ2-7	CAISVGTGSYEQYF
TRBV5-1	TRBJ2-1	CASSAGGQVVEQFF
TRBV6-1	TRBJ1-2	CASSPSTNYGYTF
TRBV29-1	TRBJ1-2	CSVQGTTHYGYTF
TRBV6-5	TRBJ2-7	CASSFGSTSYEQYF
TRBV7-9	TRBJ2-7	CASSTRDSYEQYF
TRBV19	TRBJ2-1	CASSPPWNNEQFF
TRBV4-2	TRBJ2-3	CASSQERTSGGDTQYF
TRBV5-4	TRBJ2-5	CASSLGGAIETQYF
TRBV9	TRBJ1-2	CASSAGTPLLNYGYTF
TRBV9	TRBJ2-7	CASSVAPSVGSSYEQYF
TRBV7-2	TRBJ1-5	CASSSDRNQPQHF
TRBV5-4	TRBJ2-5	CASSLVHEETQYF
TRBV7-2	TRBJ1-1	CASSLLDRGLRTEAFF
TRBV7-9	TRBJ2-2	CASRPGTGSTGELFF
TRBV7-2	TRBJ2-3	CASSLGGPDTQYF
TRBV28	TRBJ1-2	CASRLDRRFTF
TRBV5-6	TRBJ2-5	CASSLSETTQYF
TRBV4-2	TRBJ1-6	CASSRDFLGDSPLHF
TRBV30	TRBJ2-1	CAWTGTYNEQFF
TRBV5-5	TRBJ2-3	CASSQGNLADTQYF
TRBV7-2	TRBJ1-2	CASSYSNYGYTF
TRBV6-1	TRBJ1-2	CASSTGIEAYGYTF
TRBV6-6	TRBJ1-2	CASKRGDDYGYTF